Listed here are 6 T cell receptor beta chains from one sample, sequenced in a study of T cell changes during pregnancy in multiple sclerosis. Repertoires were generated with immunoSEQ multiplex PCR, while TCRdb's copy carries only in-frame clones and drops some. The sample holds 60,000 to 65,000 clones; around 92% are singletons and the top ten take less than 2.5%. The sequenced sample was peripheral blood, obtained in the first trimester of pregnancy. The receptors come from a female donor with multiple sclerosis, enrolled in a pregnancy study.

The chain is built from TRBV19 and TRBJ2-5; no reliable D call. Deletions cut 2 bases from V and 5 bases from J, with 12 bases between. CDR1 LNHDA and CDR2 SQIVND come from the germline V gene (reference sequence). The CDR3 is 14 residues long. The CDR3 sequence is CASSINREVETQYF. The CDR3 nucleotides read TGTGCCAGTAGTATAAATCGCGAAGTGGAGACCCAGTACTTC.

The chain employs TRBV5-5 and TRBJ2-7; possibly TRBD1 for D (5 bases). Trimming pared 0 bases from V and 5 bases from J, leaving 12 bases between. Germline-derived CDR1 and CDR2 are SGHKS and YYEKEE (reference sequence). CDR3 length: 14 amino acids. This CDR3 is CASSLAATVNEQYF. The CDR3 nucleotides are TGTGCCAGCAGCTTGGCCGCGACAGTAAACGAGCAGTACTTC.

The chain joins TRBV6-5 to TRBJ2-3; the D is unclear. Germline V gene data show CDR1 as MNHEY and CDR2 as SVGAGI. Between the trimmed V and J ends, which lost 0 bases and 1 base, there was a span of 11 bases. The CDR3 has 16 amino acids. The DNA for the CDR3 is TGTGCCAGCAGTTACTCCGGTGGGCTCCGCACAGATACGCAGTATTTT. Protein sequence: CASSYSGGLRTDTQYF.

The rearrangement joins TRBV7-9 to TRBJ2-3; 7 bases agree with TRBD2. J lost 3 bases, V lost 1 base, and 7 bases had no gene match. Germline V CDR1 and CDR2: SEHNR, FQNEAQ (reference sequence). This CDR3 is built from 16 residues. In DNA, the CDR3 is TGTGCCAGCAGCTTAGTGGTGAGGGAGGGGACAGATACGCAGTATTTT. As protein: CASSLVVREGTDTQYF.

The gene calls are TRBV7-6 and TRBJ1-4, with D possibly being TRBD1 (6 bases). Germline V gives CDR1 SGHVS, CDR2 FNYEAQ. Trimming cost V 2 bases and J 7 bases, with 11 bases left between them. The CDR3 runs 14 residues. CDR3 residues: CASSLRVQGEKLFF. The CDR3 DNA reads TGTGCCAGCAGCTTACGAGTACAGGGTGAAAAACTGTTTTTT. Variable domain in full (rest from reference TRBV7-6 and TRBJ1-4): GAGVSQSPRYKVTKRGQDVALRCDPISGHVSLYWYRQALGQGPEFLTYFNYEAQQDKSGLPNDRFSAERPEGSISTLTIQRTEQRDSAMYRCASSLRVQGEKLFFGSGTQLSVL.

The chain is built from TRBV28 and TRBJ2-7; weak D call: TRBD1 (6 bases). This CDR3 has 15 amino acids. Between the trimmed V and J ends, which lost 3 bases and 1 base, there was a span of 13 bases. CDR1 is MDHEN, CDR2 SYDVKM, per germline. CDR3 nucleotides: TGTGCCAGCAGTTTGAGGGGGTTGAGGTCCTACGAGCAGTACTTC. Amino acids: CASSLRGLRSYEQYF.